A single sample gave rise to the 17 T cell receptor beta chains below, sequenced in a study of memory CD4+ T cells and cytomegalovirus serostatus. The sort gate was single viable CD3+CD4+CD8-CD45RO+ cells for memory CD4+ T cells. Some clones are missing from TCRdb's copy, which holds only in-frame ones; the method was immunoSEQ multiplex PCR. The sample comprises fewer than 90,000 clones, roughly 80% of which are singletons, and around 2.6% rests with the top ten. The sample taken for sequencing was memory CD4+ T cells from blood. The receptor source for this set is an adult in good health and CMV-seropositive.

The chain joins TRBV7-2 to TRBJ1-5; no definite D call. The length of the CDR3 is 15 residues. Germline lookup yields CDR1 SGHTA and CDR2 FQGNSA. The V end was cut by 3 bases, the J end by 5 bases, with 14 bases between. As DNA, the CDR3 is TGTGCCAGCAGCTTCTCGGGGAGGGAGGATCAGCCCCAGCATTTT. This codes for CASSFSGREDQPQHF.

This clone was recorded only once. The V and J genes are TRBV10-2 and TRBJ1-6; tentative D call: TRBD1 (6 bases). CDR3 size: 16 residues. Germline CDR1 reads WSHSY; CDR2 reads SAAADI. Between the trimmed V and J ends, which lost 2 bases and 5 bases, there was a span of 13 bases. CDR3 in DNA: TGCGCCAGCAGTGAGAGACATCCAGGGGATAATTCACCCCTCCACTTT. This codes for CASSERHPGDNSPLHF.

The rearrangement links TRBV27 to TRBJ2-7, with 9 bases that match TRBD1. With 2 bases clipped from V and 7 bases from J, the junction kept 9 bases outside the gene matches. The CDR3 sequence is 15 residues long. Germline V lookup: CDR1 MNHEY, CDR2 SMNVEV (reference sequence). CDR3 coding DNA: TGTGCCAGCAGTTTAGGGCAGGACAGGGGCCTGGAGCAGTACTTC. Translated: CASSLGQDRGLEQYF.

The table lists this clone with a few counts. The CDR3 coding sequence is TGCGCCAGCAGCCAAGGAAATAGGGGCAATGAAAAACTGTTTTTT. Translating it yields CASSQGNRGNEKLFF. This chain joins TRBV4-1 and TRBJ1-4, with D tentatively TRBD1 (5 bases). Trimming stripped 1 base from V and 5 bases from J, with 11 bases between. The V gene's germline CDR1 is MGHRA and CDR2 YSYEKL. CDR3 length: 15 amino acids.

The chain combines TRBV29-1 with TRBJ2-3; D might be TRBD1 (6 bases). The CDR3 runs 14 residues. Germline assignment: CDR1 SQVTM and CDR2 ANQGSEA. The ends were cut back, 3 bases at V and 4 bases at J, with 14 bases in the middle. CDR3 bases: TGCAGCGTTGATGTTGGGGGCGCCGCAGATACGCAGTATTTT. This sequence encodes CSVDVGGAADTQYF.

J is TRBJ1-1 and V is TRBV18; D gene ambiguous. CDR1 KGHSH and CDR2 LQKENI come from the germline V gene. Trimming took off 2 bases at V and 1 base at J, with 8 bases between the two ends. CDR3 length: 14 residues. CDR3 sequence reads: CASSPSQQNTEAFF. The CDR3 bases are TGTGCCAGCTCACCATCGCAGCAGAACACTGAAGCTTTCTTT.

The chain employs TRBV7-6 and TRBJ1-3; TRBD1 might be the D (5 bases). V was trimmed by 5 bases and J by 2 bases, leaving 16 bases between them. Germline assignment: CDR1 SGHVS and CDR2 FNYEAQ. CDR3 length: 16 residues. CDR3 sequence: CASSIGQGRTGNTIYF. The CDR3 nucleotides are TGTGCCAGCAGCATTGGGCAGGGAAGGACTGGAAACACCATATATTTT. Using reference TRBV7-6 and TRBJ1-3 for the parts outside the CDR3, the full variable domain is GAGVSQSPRYKVTKRGQDVALRCDPISGHVSLYWYRQALGQGPEFLTYFNYEAQQDKSGLPNDRFSAERPEGSISTLTIQRTEQRDSAMYRCASSIGQGRTGNTIYFGEGSWLTVV.

The V and J genes are TRBV30 and TRBJ2-5; D ambiguous. This CDR3 has 13 amino acids. V was shortened by 3 bases and J by 0 bases, with 8 bases between the two germline ends. Per germline, CDR1 GTSNPN and CDR2 SVGIG (reference sequence). CDR3 nucleotide sequence: TGTGCCTGGAGGTCCCGGTACCAAGAGACCCAGTACTTC. As protein: CAWRSRYQETQYF.

The chain links TRBV6-5 to TRBJ1-1; D is undetermined. CDR3 length: 16 residues. The germline V gene has CDR1 MNHEY and CDR2 SVGAGI. The V end lost 4 bases, the J end lost 0 bases, and 15 bases lay between the germline ends. The DNA for the CDR3 is TGTGCCAGCAGTTGGGCCTCGGGTTTCATGAACACTGAAGCTTTCTTT. Translated, it gives CASSWASGFMNTEAFF.

This clone is medium-sized (0.01 to 0.1%) in the sample. The V and J genes are TRBV5-1 and TRBJ1-1, with D unclear. The CDR3 length is 13 residues. Deletions cut 4 bases from V and 0 bases from J, with 7 bases between. Germline values: CDR1 SGHRS, CDR2 YFSETQ. The CDR3 spells CASSENMNTEAFF. CDR3 bases: TGCGCCAGCAGCGAAAACATGAACACTGAAGCTTTCTTT.

This chain uses TRBV6-6 with TRBJ2-2, with TRBD2 identical over 10 bases. The CDR3 runs 16 residues. V trimming: 9 bases; J trimming: 5 bases; junction bases outside the gene matches: 12. Germline CDR1 is MNHNY and CDR2 is SVGAGI (reference sequence). DNA of the CDR3: TGTGCCAGTGGGCTCCTACTAGCGGGGACTACCGGGGAGCTGTTTTTT. Translated, it gives CASGLLLAGTTGELFF.

This sequence joins TRBV5-1 and TRBJ2-1; TRBD2 matches 7 bases. The germline V gene has CDR1 SGHRS and CDR2 YFSETQ. The junction had 10 bases not matched to a gene; V was cut back by 4 bases and J by 9 bases. The CDR3 covers 14 residues. The CDR3 nucleotides read TGCGCCAGCAGCCCCACCGGCGGGAGTCTTGAGCAGTTCTTC. This translates into CASSPTGGSLEQFF.

Turning to this clone: One base away lies a much larger clone, so this may be a sequencing read error. Additional DNA sequences in this sample encode the identical CDR3. V usage is TRBV11-2 and J usage is TRBJ2-3, with D unresolved. V dropped 3 bases and J dropped 4 bases, with 2 bases sitting between them. Germline-derived CDR1 and CDR2 are SGHAT and FQNNGV. CDR3 size: 11 residues. The CDR3 is CASSLADTQYF. The CDR3 bases are TGTGCCAGCAGCTTGGCAGATACGCAGTATTTT.

A few counts support this clone. This rearrangement joins TRBV5-4 to TRBJ1-5; possible D gene TRBD1, 5 bases. Trimming removed 3 bases from V and 7 bases from J, with 11 bases in between. This CDR3 has 13 residues. Germline V gene sequence: CDR1 SGHNT, CDR2 YYREEE (reference sequence). The CDR3 bases are TGTGCCAGCAGCTCAGGGAGGAGACAGCCCCAGCATTTT. Its translation: CASSSGRRQPQHF.

V usage is TRBV9 and J usage is TRBJ2-2, with 9 positions matching TRBD2. V lost 1 base, J lost 8 bases, and 9 bases stayed unmatched. Germline V CDR1 and CDR2: SGDLS, YYNGEE. The CDR3 runs to 16 residues. The CDR3 reads CASSVNSGRTYGELFF. In nucleotides, the CDR3 is TGTGCCAGCAGCGTAAACAGCGGGAGGACCTATGGGGAGCTGTTTTTT.

The chain uses TRBV7-2 and TRBJ2-7; 9 bases map to TRBD2. V shed 1 base, J shed 2 bases, and the junction held 3 bases outside the gene matches. Looked up from germline, CDR1 is SGHTA and CDR2 is FQGNSA. The CDR3 runs 15 residues. The CDR3 DNA follows: TGTGCCAGCAGCTTAGACGCTAGCGGGGCCTACGAGCAGTACTTC. It codes for CASSLDASGAYEQYF.

The chain carries TRBV10-3 and TRBJ1-1; a possible D gene is TRBD1 (5 bases). Germline V CDR1 and CDR2: ENHRY, SYGVKD. The CDR3 is made up of 14 amino acids. V lost 6 bases and J lost 4, with 15 bases in between. CDR3 in amino acids: CAISSGRVSTEAFF. CDR3 nucleotides: TGTGCCATCAGCTCAGGGAGGGTGAGCACTGAAGCTTTCTTT.